This TCR beta chain was recovered during a study of PD-1 blockade in classical Hodgkin lymphoma. About the study: Patients were dosed intravenously with nivolumab at 3 mg/kg every 2 weeks.

As to time point: cycle 4 day 1 (C4D1), after more than five weeks of nivolumab. Every single patient, without exception, relapsed after autologous stem cell transplantation, and brentuximab vedotin exposure varied. Purification of CD4+ T cells from thawed PBMCs was performed via magnetic negative selection. Patients had relapsed/refractory classical Hodgkin lymphoma with complete response, partial response or progressive disease as best response. Sequenced by immunoSEQ multiplex PCR; TCRdb stores in-frame clones only, minus some. The sample yields fewer than 35,000 clones, approximately 90% seen once. V lost 2 bases and J lost 7, with 14 bases in between. Germline CDR1 KGHSH, CDR2 LQKENI. The length of the CDR3 is 14 residues.

Sequencing was performed on CD4+ T cells from blood, taken before the fourth cycle of nivolumab. The V call is TRBV18, the J call TRBJ1-2, with D perhaps matching TRBD1 (6 bases). This receptor was identified in a human donor with classical Hodgkin lymphoma. The CDR3 spells CASSPGTRAGGYTF. The CDR3 coding sequence is TGTGCCAGCTCACCAGGGACACGGGCGGGTGGCTACACCTTC. The full variable domain, with the rest looked up from reference TRBV18 and TRBJ1-2, is NAGVMQNPRHLVRRRGQEARLRCSPMKGHSHVYWYRQLPEEGLKFMVYLQKENIIDESGMPKERFSAEFPKEGPSILRIQQVVRGDSAAYFCASSPGTRAGGYTFGSGTRLTVV.